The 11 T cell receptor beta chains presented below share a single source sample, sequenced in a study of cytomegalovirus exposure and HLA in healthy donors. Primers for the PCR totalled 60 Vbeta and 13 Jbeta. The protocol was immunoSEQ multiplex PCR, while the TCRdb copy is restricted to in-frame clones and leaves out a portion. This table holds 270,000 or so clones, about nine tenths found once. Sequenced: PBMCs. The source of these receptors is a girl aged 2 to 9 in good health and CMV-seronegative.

The CDR3 loop reads CASNVGRQRFAGELFF. Here the CDR3 DNA reads TGTGCCAGCAATGTGGGGCGCCAGAGGTTCGCCGGGGAGCTGTTTTTT. V and J are TRBV2 and TRBJ2-2; TRBD1 might be the D (5 bases). V lost 7 bases to trimming and J lost 6 bases, with 21 bases between them. The CDR3 has 16 residues. Looked up from germline, CDR1 is SNHLY and CDR2 is FYNNEI. Looking up the rest from reference TRBV2 and TRBJ2-2 gives the full variable domain: EPEVTQTPSHQVTQMGQEVILRCVPISNHLYFYWYRQILGQKVEFLVSFYNNEISEKSEIFDDQFSVERPDGSNFTLKIRSTKLEDSAMYFCASNVGRQRFAGELFFGEGSRLTVL.

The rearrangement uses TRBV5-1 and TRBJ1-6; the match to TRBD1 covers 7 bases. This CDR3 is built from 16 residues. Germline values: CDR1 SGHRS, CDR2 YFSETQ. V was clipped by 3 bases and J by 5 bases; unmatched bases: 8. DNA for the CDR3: TGCGCCAGCAGCTGGGAGACAGGGACGCATAATTCACCCCTCCACTTT. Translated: CASSWETGTHNSPLHF.

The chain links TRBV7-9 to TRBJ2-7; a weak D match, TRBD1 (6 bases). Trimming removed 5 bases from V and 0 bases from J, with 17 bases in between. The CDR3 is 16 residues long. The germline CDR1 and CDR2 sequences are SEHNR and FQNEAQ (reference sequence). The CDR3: CASSTRDIRPSYEQYF. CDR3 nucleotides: TGTGCCAGCAGCACAAGGGACATCCGCCCCTCCTACGAGCAGTACTTC.

CDR3 protein: CASRPWLAKTLRETQYF. The CDR3, as DNA: TGTGCCAGCAGACCCTGGCTAGCGAAGACGCTAAGGGAGACCCAGTACTTC. The V gene is TRBV7-9, the J gene TRBJ2-5; D possibly corresponds to TRBD2 (6 bases). The CDR3 extends over 17 amino acids. Trimming took 6 bases from V and 5 from J, leaving 25 bases between them. The germline V gene encodes CDR1 SEHNR and CDR2 FQNEAQ (reference sequence).

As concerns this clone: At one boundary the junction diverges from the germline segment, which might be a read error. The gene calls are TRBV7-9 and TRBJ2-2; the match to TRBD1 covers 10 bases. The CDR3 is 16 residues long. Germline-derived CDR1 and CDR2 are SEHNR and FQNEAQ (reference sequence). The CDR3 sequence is CSSSWTDRGGTGELFF. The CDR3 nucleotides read TGTTCCAGCAGCTGGACGGACAGGGGGGGAACCGGGGAGCTGTTTTTT. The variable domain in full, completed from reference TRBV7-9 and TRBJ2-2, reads DTGVSQNPRHKITKRGQNVTFRCDPISEHNRLYWYRQTLGQGPEFLTYFQNEAQLEKSRLLSDRFSAERPKGSFSTLEIQRTEQGDSAMYLCSSSWTDRGGTGELFFGEGSRLTVL.

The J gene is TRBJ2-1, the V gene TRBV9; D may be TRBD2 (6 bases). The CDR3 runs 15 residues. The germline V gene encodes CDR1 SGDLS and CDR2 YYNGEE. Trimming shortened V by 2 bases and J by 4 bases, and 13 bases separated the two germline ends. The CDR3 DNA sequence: TGTGCCAGCAGCGTTGTGGGGGGTGGGTACAATGAGCAGTTCTTC. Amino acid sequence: CASSVVGGGYNEQFF.

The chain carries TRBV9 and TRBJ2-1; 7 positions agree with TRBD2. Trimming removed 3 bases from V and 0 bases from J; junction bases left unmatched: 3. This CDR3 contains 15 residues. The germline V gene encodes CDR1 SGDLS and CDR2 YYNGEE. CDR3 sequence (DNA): TGTGCCAGCAGCGGAACTAGCGCCTCCTACAATGAGCAGTTCTTC. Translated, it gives CASSGTSASYNEQFF.

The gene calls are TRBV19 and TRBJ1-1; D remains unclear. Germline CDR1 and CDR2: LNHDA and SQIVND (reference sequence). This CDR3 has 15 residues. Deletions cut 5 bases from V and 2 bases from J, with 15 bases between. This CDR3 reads CASSPSLTSNTEAFF. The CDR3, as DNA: TGTGCCAGTAGTCCCTCCCTGACAAGTAACACTGAAGCTTTCTTT.

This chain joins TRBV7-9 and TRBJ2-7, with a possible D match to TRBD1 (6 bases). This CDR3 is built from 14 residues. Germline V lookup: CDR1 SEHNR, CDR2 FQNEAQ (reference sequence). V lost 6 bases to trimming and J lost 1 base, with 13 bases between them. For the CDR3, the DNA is TGTGCCAGCAGTGGGCAGGGGCCGTCCTACGAGCAGTACTTC. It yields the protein CASSGQGPSYEQYF.

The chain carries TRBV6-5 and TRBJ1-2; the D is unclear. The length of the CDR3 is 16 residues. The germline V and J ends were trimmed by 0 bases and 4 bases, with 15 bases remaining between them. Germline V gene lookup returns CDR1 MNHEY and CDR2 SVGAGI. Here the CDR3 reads CASSYSIGGFLYGYTF. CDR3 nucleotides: TGTGCCAGCAGTTACTCGATTGGAGGGTTTCTCTATGGCTACACCTTC.

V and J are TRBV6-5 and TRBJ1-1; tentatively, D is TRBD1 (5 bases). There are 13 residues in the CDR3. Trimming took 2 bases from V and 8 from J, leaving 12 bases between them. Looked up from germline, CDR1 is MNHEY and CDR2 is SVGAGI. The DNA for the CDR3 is TGTGCCAGCAGTTACCTTAGACAGACCGAAGCTTTCTTT. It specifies CASSYLRQTEAFF.